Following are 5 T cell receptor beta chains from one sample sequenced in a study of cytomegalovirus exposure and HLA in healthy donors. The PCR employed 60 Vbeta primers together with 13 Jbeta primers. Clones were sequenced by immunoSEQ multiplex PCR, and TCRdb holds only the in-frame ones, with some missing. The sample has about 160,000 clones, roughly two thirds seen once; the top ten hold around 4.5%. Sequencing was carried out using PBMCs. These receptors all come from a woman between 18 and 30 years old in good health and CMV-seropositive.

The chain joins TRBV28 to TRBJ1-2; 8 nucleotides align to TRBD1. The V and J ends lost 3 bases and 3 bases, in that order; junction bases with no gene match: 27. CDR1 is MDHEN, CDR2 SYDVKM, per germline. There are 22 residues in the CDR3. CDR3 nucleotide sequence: TGTGCCAGCAGTTTTCAAACCAGGCGCTATTGGACAGGGATGGGGGTGGACTATGGCTACACCTTC. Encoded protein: CASSFQTRRYWTGMGVDYGYTF.

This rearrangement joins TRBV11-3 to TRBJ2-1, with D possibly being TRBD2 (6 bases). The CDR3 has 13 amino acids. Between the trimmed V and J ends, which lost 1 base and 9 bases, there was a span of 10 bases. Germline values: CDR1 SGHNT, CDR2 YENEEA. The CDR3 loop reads CASSLVEGGEQFF. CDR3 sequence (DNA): TGTGCCAGCAGCTTAGTAGAGGGAGGTGAGCAGTTCTTC.

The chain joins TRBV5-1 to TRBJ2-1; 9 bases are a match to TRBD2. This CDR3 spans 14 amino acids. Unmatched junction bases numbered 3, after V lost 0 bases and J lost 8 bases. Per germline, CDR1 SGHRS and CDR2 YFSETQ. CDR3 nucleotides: TGCGCCAGCAGCTTGGCTTTAGCGGGGGATGAGCAGTTCTTC. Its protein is CASSLALAGDEQFF. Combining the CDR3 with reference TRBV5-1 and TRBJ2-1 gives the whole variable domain KAGVTQTPRYLIKTRGQQVTLSCSPISGHRSVSWYQQTPGQGLQFLFEYFSETQRNKGNFPGRFSGRQFSNSRSEMNVSTLELGDSALYLCASSLALAGDEQFFGPGTRLTVL.

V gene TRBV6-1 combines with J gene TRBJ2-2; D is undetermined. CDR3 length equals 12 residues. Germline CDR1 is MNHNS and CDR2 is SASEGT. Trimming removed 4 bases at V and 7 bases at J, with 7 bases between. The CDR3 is CASSAPGGELFF. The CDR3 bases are TGTGCCAGCAGTGCCCCCGGCGGGGAGCTGTTTTTT.

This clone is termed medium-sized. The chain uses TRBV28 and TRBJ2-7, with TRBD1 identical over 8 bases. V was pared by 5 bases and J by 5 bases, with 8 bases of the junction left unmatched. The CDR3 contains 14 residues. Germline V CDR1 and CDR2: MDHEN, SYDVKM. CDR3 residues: CASSRGQGRDEQYF. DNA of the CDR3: TGTGCCAGCAGTCGAGGACAGGGAAGGGACGAGCAGTACTTC.